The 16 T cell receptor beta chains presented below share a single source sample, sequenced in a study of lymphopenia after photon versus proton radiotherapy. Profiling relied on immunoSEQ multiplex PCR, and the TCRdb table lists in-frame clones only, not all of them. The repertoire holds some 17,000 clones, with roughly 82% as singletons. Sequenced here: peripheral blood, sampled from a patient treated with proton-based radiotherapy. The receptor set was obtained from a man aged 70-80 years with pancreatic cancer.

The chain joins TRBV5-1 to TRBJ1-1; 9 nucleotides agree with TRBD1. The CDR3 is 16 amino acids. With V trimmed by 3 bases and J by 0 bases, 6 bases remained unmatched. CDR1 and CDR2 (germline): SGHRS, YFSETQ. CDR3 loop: CASSWRGTGMNTEAFF. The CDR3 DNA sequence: TGCGCCAGCAGCTGGAGGGGGACAGGGATGAACACTGAAGCTTTCTTT.

CDR3 amino acids: CSVDGPELNTGELFF. The CDR3 coding sequence is TGCAGCGTTGACGGGCCTGAACTGAACACCGGGGAGCTGTTTTTT. V usage is TRBV29-1 and J usage is TRBJ2-2; unclear D gene. The V and J ends lost 3 bases and 1 base respectively, with 12 bases between them. The germline gives CDR1 SQVTM, CDR2 ANQGSEA. The CDR3 contains 15 residues.

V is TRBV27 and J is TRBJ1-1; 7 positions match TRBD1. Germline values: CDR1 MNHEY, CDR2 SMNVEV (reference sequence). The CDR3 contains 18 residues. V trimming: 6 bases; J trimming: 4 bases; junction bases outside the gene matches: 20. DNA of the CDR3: TGTGCCAGCAGCTCCCGGGGCAGGGGGATTAGATTGGTCACTGAAGCTTTCTTT. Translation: CASSSRGRGIRLVTEAFF.

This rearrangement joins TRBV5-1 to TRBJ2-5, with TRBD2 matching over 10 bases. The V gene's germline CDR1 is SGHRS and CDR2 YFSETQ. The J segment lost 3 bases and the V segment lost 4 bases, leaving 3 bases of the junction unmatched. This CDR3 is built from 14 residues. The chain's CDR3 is CASSPTSGEETQYF. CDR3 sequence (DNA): TGCGCCAGCAGCCCCACTAGCGGGGAAGAGACCCAGTACTTC.

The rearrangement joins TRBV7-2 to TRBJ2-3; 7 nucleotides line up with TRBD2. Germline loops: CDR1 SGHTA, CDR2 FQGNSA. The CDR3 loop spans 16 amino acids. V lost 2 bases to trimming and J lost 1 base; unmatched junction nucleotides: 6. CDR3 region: CASSLIPSGGTDTQYF. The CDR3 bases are TGTGCCAGCAGCTTAATCCCTAGCGGTGGCACAGATACGCAGTATTTT.

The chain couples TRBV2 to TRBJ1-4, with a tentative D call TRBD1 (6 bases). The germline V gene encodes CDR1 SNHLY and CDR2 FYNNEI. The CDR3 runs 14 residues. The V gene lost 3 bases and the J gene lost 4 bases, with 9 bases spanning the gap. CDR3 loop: CASSEMDSNEKLFF. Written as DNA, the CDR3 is TGTGCCAGCAGTGAGATGGACAGTAATGAAAAACTGTTTTTT.

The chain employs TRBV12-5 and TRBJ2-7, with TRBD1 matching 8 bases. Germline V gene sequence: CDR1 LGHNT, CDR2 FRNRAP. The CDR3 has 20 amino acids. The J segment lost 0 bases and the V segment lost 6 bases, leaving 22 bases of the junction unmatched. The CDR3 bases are TGTGCTAGTGGACGGTTCACATTCTCTCCGGGACAGGCAAGCTCCTACGAGCAGTACTTC. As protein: CASGRFTFSPGQASSYEQYF.

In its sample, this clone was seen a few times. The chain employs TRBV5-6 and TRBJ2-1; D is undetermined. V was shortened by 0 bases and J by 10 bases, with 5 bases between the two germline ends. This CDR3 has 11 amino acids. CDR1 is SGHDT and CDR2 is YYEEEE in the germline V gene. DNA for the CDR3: TGTGCCAGCAGCTTGGCCAGCGAGCAGTTCTTC. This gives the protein CASSLASEQFF.

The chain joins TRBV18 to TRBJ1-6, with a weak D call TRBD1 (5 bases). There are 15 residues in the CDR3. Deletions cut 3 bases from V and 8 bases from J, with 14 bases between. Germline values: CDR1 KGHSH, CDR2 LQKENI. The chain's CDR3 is CASSPTGSRDSPLHF. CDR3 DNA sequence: TGTGCCAGCTCACCCACAGGCTCCAGGGATTCACCCCTCCACTTT.

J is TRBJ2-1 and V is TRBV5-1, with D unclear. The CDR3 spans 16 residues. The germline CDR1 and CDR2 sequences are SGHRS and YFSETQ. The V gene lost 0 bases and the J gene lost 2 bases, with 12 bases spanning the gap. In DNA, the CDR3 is TGCGCCAGCAGCTTGGAGTTAGCCCCGGCCTACAATGAGCAGTTCTTC. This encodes CASSLELAPAYNEQFF.

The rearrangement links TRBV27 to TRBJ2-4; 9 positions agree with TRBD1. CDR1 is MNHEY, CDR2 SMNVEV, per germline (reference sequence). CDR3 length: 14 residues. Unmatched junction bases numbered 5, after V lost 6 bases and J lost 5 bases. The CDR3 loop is CASRRQGDENIQYF. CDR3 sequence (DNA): TGTGCCAGCAGACGACAGGGGGACGAAAACATTCAGTACTTC.

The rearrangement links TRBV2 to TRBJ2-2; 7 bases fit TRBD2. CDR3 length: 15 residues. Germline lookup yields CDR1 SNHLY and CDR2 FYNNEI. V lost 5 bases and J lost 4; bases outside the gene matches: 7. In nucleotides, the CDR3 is TGTGCCAGCAGTTTCAATAGCGGGCGCACCGGGGAGCTGTTTTTT. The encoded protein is CASSFNSGRTGELFF.

The CDR3 is CASSLRQVNTEAFF. In DNA form, the CDR3 reads TGTGCCAGCAGTCTTCGACAGGTGAACACTGAAGCTTTCTTT. The rearrangement uses TRBV27 and TRBJ1-1; possible D gene TRBD1, 6 bases. Germline V gene data show CDR1 as MNHEY and CDR2 as SMNVEV (reference sequence). Deletions cut 5 bases from V and 0 bases from J, with 10 bases between. CDR3 length: 14 residues.

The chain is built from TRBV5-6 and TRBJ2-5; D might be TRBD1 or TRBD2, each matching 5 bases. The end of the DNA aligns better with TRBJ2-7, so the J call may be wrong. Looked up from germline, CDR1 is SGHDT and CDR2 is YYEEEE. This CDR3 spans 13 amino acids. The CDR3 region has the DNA TGTGCCAGCAGCCCCGGGGCATCCCACGAGCAGTACTTC. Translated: CASSPGASHEQYF.

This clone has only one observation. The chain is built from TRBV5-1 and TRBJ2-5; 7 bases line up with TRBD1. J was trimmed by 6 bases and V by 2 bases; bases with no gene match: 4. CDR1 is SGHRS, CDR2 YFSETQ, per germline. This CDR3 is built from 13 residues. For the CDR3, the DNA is TGCGCCAGCAGCTTACGACAGGGTCAGACCCAGTACTTC. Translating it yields CASSLRQGQTQYF.

The CDR3 protein is CASSEQGAGNTIYF. Here the CDR3 DNA reads TGCGCCAGCAGTGAGCAGGGGGCGGGAAACACCATATATTTT. V is TRBV10-2 and J is TRBJ1-3, with 8 bases lining up with TRBD1. J was trimmed by 4 bases and V by 2 bases; bases with no gene match: 1. CDR3 size: 14 residues. Germline CDR1 is WSHSY and CDR2 is SAAADI.